This T cell receptor beta chain was observed in a study of CD8 T cells in ankylosing spondylitis. TCRdb called the 5' RACE reads again in MiXCR, with one record for every CDR3 protein. This sample has hundreds of thousands of distinct CDR3 sequences; 8% to 9.5% occur once, and the top ten carry about 6.5%. In germline, CDR1 is SGHTA, CDR2 FQGNSA. The J segment lost 4 bases and the V segment lost 4 bases, leaving 9 bases of the junction unmatched. The CDR3 loop spans 17 amino acids. Points from the study as a whole: What appeared characteristic of ankylosing spondylitis blood was a TCR beta motif of under 10 highly homologous variants. There were earlier reports of some motif variants in reactive arthritis synovial fluid and blood.

With respect to this clonotype: Its target is not known.

Sequencing was performed on blood, either unsorted or a sorted T cell fraction (not recorded which). The clonotype originates from a male donor with ankylosing spondylitis or in good health (not recorded which). V is TRBV7-2 and J is TRBJ1-5, with TRBD1 matching 11 bases. This CDR3 reads CASSSRTGGSGNQPQHF. The CDR3 DNA reads as TGTGCCAGCAGCTCCCGGACAGGGGGCTCTGGGAATCAGCCCCAGCATTTT.